The 30 T cell receptor beta chains listed next were all sequenced from one sample in a study of immune characterization of retroperitoneal liposarcoma. From the PCR reads, TCRdb called clonotypes with MiXCR, one entry per CDR3 protein. The profile covers 11,000 or so distinct CDR3 sequences, with about 50% appearing a single time and 10% taken by the ten largest. Material: tumor tissue. All receptors come from a female donor with retroperitoneal liposarcoma.

The chain combines TRBV6-1 with TRBJ2-4; 11 nucleotides align to TRBD1. V lost 1 base and J lost 13; bases outside the gene matches: 9. This CDR3 has 15 residues. Germline V gene data show CDR1 as MNHNS and CDR2 as SASEGT. In DNA form, the CDR3 reads TGTGCCAGCAGTGAAGGGACAGGGGGCTACAATGAGCAGTACTTC. Its translation is CASSEGTGGYNEQYF.

This clonotype was counted between two and nine times. The J gene is TRBJ2-1, the V gene TRBV6-1; D might be TRBD1 (5 bases). Between the trimmed V and J ends, which lost 0 bases and 2 bases, there was a span of 8 bases. CDR3 size: 15 residues. Germline loops: CDR1 MNHNS, CDR2 SASEGT. The CDR3 protein is CASSEALGAYNEQFF. In DNA, the CDR3 is TGTGCCAGCAGTGAAGCCCTAGGGGCCTACAATGAGCAGTTCTTC.

Remarks on this clonotype: A much larger clone lies a single base off, so this may be a read error. This chain uses TRBV12-3 or TRBV12-4 with TRBJ2-7, with 7 bases matching TRBD1. The CDR3 has 14 residues. Here the CDR3 reads CASILRDSSPEQYF. Written as DNA, the CDR3 is TGTGCCAGCATTTTAAGGGACAGTAGCCCCGAGCAGTACTTC.

The V gene is TRBV6-1, the J gene TRBJ2-3; 8 bases align to TRBD2. This CDR3 is 14 amino acids long. J was trimmed by 1 base and V by 3 bases; bases with no gene match: 0. In germline, CDR1 is MNHNS, CDR2 SASEGT. CDR3 sequence reads: CASSERGGTDTQYF. CDR3 DNA sequence: TGTGCCAGCAGTGAGCGGGGGGGCACAGATACGCAGTATTTT.

V and J are TRBV27 and TRBJ2-1; maybe TRBD1 (5 bases). Germline-derived CDR1 and CDR2 are MNHEY and SMNVEV (reference sequence). Trimming took off 4 bases at V and 3 bases at J, with 13 bases between the two ends. The CDR3 length is 15 residues. In DNA, the CDR3 is TGTGCCAGCAGTTCTATCGACAGATTCTACAATGAGCAGTTCTTC. It codes for CASSSIDRFYNEQFF.

The V gene is TRBV4-1, the J gene TRBJ2-7, with 10 bases lining up with TRBD1. The CDR3 length is 13 residues. The trim removed 8 bases at V and 6 bases at J, leaving 7 bases unmatched. Per the germline V gene, CDR1 is MGHRA and CDR2 is YSYEKL. The CDR3 reads CASRGTGESEQYF. The DNA for the CDR3 is TGCGCCAGCCGGGGGACAGGGGAAAGCGAGCAGTACTTC.

CDR3 sequence (DNA): TGTGCCAGCAGCCTCGGGACAGGTGGCTATGGCTACACCTTC. Amino acids: CASSLGTGGYGYTF. This chain connects TRBV27 to TRBJ1-2, with TRBD1 matching over 8 bases. Germline CDR1 is MNHEY and CDR2 is SMNVEV (reference sequence). The V gene end was trimmed by 6 bases and the J gene end by 4 bases; junction bases not matched to a gene: 7. This CDR3 comprises 14 residues.

The chain has TRBV6-6 and TRBJ2-1; D is unresolved. CDR1 and CDR2 from the germline V gene are MNHNY and SVGAGI (reference sequence). V was shortened by 6 bases and J by 1 base, with 7 bases between the two germline ends. The CDR3 runs to 13 residues. CDR3 sequence reads: CASRSGSYNEQFF. CDR3 bases: TGTGCCAGCAGGTCTGGGTCCTACAATGAGCAGTTCTTC.

This clonotype was seen ten or more times. The chain's CDR3 is CASSLEAWTSGRANEQFF. CDR3 in DNA: TGTGCCAGCAGTTTAGAGGCTTGGACTAGCGGGAGGGCCAATGAGCAGTTCTTC. V gene TRBV12-3 or TRBV12-4 combines with J gene TRBJ2-1; TRBD2 agrees at 15 bases. The CDR3 runs 18 residues. The junction had 7 bases not matched to a gene; V was cut back by 1 base and J by 6 bases.

In its sample, this clonotype ranks as medium-sized. The chain joins TRBV6-1 to TRBJ2-1; 8 bases agree with TRBD2. With the DNA end fitting TRBJ2-7 better, the J assignment may be wrong. Germline V CDR1 and CDR2: MNHNS, SASEGT. The CDR3 length is 16 residues. The CDR3 DNA reads TGTGCCAGCAGTCGTACCGGGACTAGGGGAGATTACGAGCAGTACTTC. Protein sequence: CASSRTGTRGDYEQYF.

The V gene is TRBV10-3, the J gene TRBJ2-4; 9 nucleotides match TRBD1. The J call is in doubt because the DNA end fits TRBJ2-7 better. CDR1 and CDR2 (germline): ENHRY, SYGVKD. This CDR3 comprises 13 residues. For the CDR3, the DNA is TGTGCCATCAGTGGAACAGGGGGCCACGAGCAGTACTTC. This sequence encodes CAISGTGGHEQYF.

The chain links TRBV6-1 to TRBJ1-5, with 8 bases fitting TRBD1. V shed 4 bases, J shed 6 bases, and the junction held 11 bases outside the gene matches. Germline V gene lookup returns CDR1 MNHNS and CDR2 SASEGT. This CDR3 spans 16 amino acids. CDR3: CASSGWTGFGAQPQHF. The CDR3, as DNA: TGTGCCAGCAGTGGCTGGACAGGGTTTGGTGCTCAGCCCCAGCATTTT.

This clonotype was seen only a few times. The rearrangement joins TRBV12-3 or TRBV12-4 to TRBJ2-3, with a possible D match to TRBD2 (6 bases). V was shortened by 7 bases and J by 2 bases, with 13 bases between the two germline ends. This CDR3 has 14 amino acids. CDR3 protein: CASTLGGTTDTQYF. Written as DNA, the CDR3 is TGTGCCAGCACCTTGGGGGGAACCACAGATACGCAGTATTTT.

This clonotype appeared a few times. This chain uses TRBV11-2 with TRBJ2-2; 9 bases align to TRBD1. Trimming cost V 1 base and J 6 bases; bases outside gene matches: 9. This CDR3 is 17 amino acids long. Germline V gives CDR1 SGHAT, CDR2 FQNNGV. CDR3 coding DNA: TGTGCCAGCAGCTTAGCTTTTGGACAGGGGATTCCCGGGGAGCTGTTTTTT. Translation gives CASSLAFGQGIPGELFF.

By share, this clonotype counts as medium-sized. The V and J genes are TRBV11-3 and TRBJ2-1, with 9 bases aligning to TRBD1. The last part of the DNA fits TRBJ2-7 better; the J call may be wrong. Germline V gene lookup returns CDR1 SGHNT and CDR2 YENEEA. The CDR3 consists of 13 residues. The CDR3 DNA reads as TGTGCCAGCAGCCAGGGACAGGGAGGCGAGCAGTACTTC. Amino acid sequence: CASSQGQGGEQYF.

Relative to its sample, this clonotype is medium-sized. The genes are TRBV6-1 and TRBJ2-1, with D unclear. Germline V gene sequence: CDR1 MNHNS, CDR2 SASEGT. Deletions cut 2 bases from V and 13 bases from J, with 15 bases between. The CDR3 is 13 amino acids. Here the CDR3 reads CASSEYLSETQFF. Written as DNA, the CDR3 is TGTGCCAGCAGTGAATACTTATCGGAGACCCAGTTCTTC.

The rearrangement joins TRBV27 to TRBJ1-5; D uncertain. From germline, CDR1 is MNHEY and CDR2 SMNVEV (reference sequence). The CDR3 runs 14 residues. V was shortened by 4 bases and J by 4 bases, with 11 bases between the two germline ends. CDR3 DNA: TGTGCCAGCAGTTCTGGCACAGCTAATCAGCCCCAGCATTTT. Translated, it gives CASSSGTANQPQHF.

J is TRBJ2-1 and V is TRBV27; D is perhaps TRBD2 (6 bases). The CDR3 has 14 residues. Trimming removed 5 bases at V and 8 bases at J, with 16 bases between. Per the germline V gene, CDR1 is MNHEY and CDR2 is SMNVEV (reference sequence). The CDR3 DNA reads as TGTGCCAGCAGTCCACTGGGACTTGCCGATGAGCAGTTCTTC. Its protein product is CASSPLGLADEQFF.

The chain has TRBV27 and TRBJ1-1; D remains ambiguous. V was pared by 2 bases and J by 0 bases, with 10 bases between. The CDR3 contains 15 residues. CDR1 and CDR2 from the germline V gene are MNHEY and SMNVEV (reference sequence). In nucleotides, the CDR3 is TGTGCCAGCAGTTTAAGCGGACCCTTGAACACTGAAGCTTTCTTT. Translation gives CASSLSGPLNTEAFF.

This clonotype is labeled as medium-sized. CDR3 DNA: TGTGCCAACTCAAGGGCTAAGGCCTACAATGAGCAGTTCTTC. Translation gives CANSRAKAYNEQFF. The rearrangement links TRBV6-1 to TRBJ2-1, with no clear D. The CDR3 runs to 14 residues. The germline V gene encodes CDR1 MNHNS and CDR2 SASEGT. Between the trimmed V and J ends, which lost 10 bases and 2 bases, there was a span of 15 bases.

In this sample, this clonotype is medium-sized. The chain joins TRBV6-1 to TRBJ2-5; D may match TRBD1 or TRBD2 (6 bases each). This CDR3 comprises 13 residues. V lost 6 bases to trimming and J lost 5 bases, with 13 bases between them. The germline V gene has CDR1 MNHNS and CDR2 SASEGT. This CDR3 is CASSPRGGETQYF. The CDR3, as DNA: TGTGCCAGCAGCCCCCGAGGGGGGGAGACCCAGTACTTC.

The chain combines TRBV25-1 with TRBJ1-6, with D perhaps TRBD1 (5 bases). With 5 bases removed from V and 4 bases from J, the gap between germline ends came to 9 bases. The CDR3 is 14 amino acids. Germline CDR1 reads MGHDK; CDR2 reads SYGVNS. The CDR3 loop reads CASSRRAYNSPLHF. CDR3 in DNA: TGTGCCAGCAGTCGCAGGGCTTATAATTCACCCCTCCACTTT.

The table lists this clonotype with a few counts. A much larger clone lies one base from this, so it may be a read error. This chain links TRBV6-1 with TRBJ2-1, with TRBD2 matching over 9 bases. The DNA end favors TRBJ2-7, so the J call may be wrong. The length of the CDR3 is 14 residues. In germline, CDR1 is MNHNS, CDR2 SASEGT. The CDR3 DNA follows: TGTGCCAGCAGTACTAGCGGGCTAGGGAATGAGCAGTACTTC. Its translation is CASSTSGLGNEQYF.

The chain employs TRBV12-3 or TRBV12-4 and TRBJ2-1; D is unclear. This CDR3 comprises 12 residues. Trimming shortened V by 5 bases and J by 15 bases, and 17 bases separated the two germline ends. CDR3 residues: CASSQTGDWLFF. The CDR3 bases are TGTGCCAGCAGTCAAACGGGTGATTGGCTGTTCTTC.

The chain uses TRBV6-1 and TRBJ1-2; 7 nucleotides line up with TRBD2. The end of the DNA is better explained by TRBJ2-5, so the J call may be wrong. Germline CDR1 reads MNHNS; CDR2 reads SASEGT. CDR3 length: 15 amino acids. The CDR3, as DNA: TGTGCCAGCAGTGAATTCGCGGGGGACCAAGAGACCCAGTACTTC. The encoded protein is CASSEFAGDQETQYF.

This clonotype rates as medium-sized (0.01 to 0.1%). The genes are TRBV7-2 and TRBJ2-1, with a weak D call TRBD2 (6 bases). CDR1 SGHTA and CDR2 FQGNSA come from the germline V gene. The CDR3 spans 18 residues. The V end was cut by 1 base, the J end by 1 base, with 17 bases between. The chain's CDR3 is CASSLVVWEAGSYNEQFF. The CDR3 coding sequence is TGTGCCAGCAGCTTAGTTGTGTGGGAGGCAGGTTCCTACAATGAGCAGTTCTTC.

The V and J genes are TRBV12-3 or TRBV12-4 and TRBJ2-2; D is unclear. Between the trimmed V and J ends, which lost 5 bases and 1 base, there was a span of 11 bases. The CDR3 spans 15 residues. Here the CDR3 DNA reads TGTGCCAGCAGTGATACAGTGAAGAACACCGGGGAGCTGTTTTTT. Encoded protein: CASSDTVKNTGELFF.

This clonotype is termed medium-sized. CDR3 sequence reads: CASSQATYRLNEQYF. CDR3 DNA sequence: TGTGCCAGCAGTCAGGCTACATACCGGCTTAATGAGCAGTACTTC. This chain links TRBV6-1 with TRBJ2-1; no clear D. The J call is doubtful: the DNA matches TRBJ2-7 better. Germline V lookup: CDR1 MNHNS, CDR2 SASEGT. The CDR3 spans 15 residues.

The V call is TRBV27, the J call TRBJ2-1, with a tentative D call TRBD1 (6 bases). TRBJ2-7 matches the DNA end more closely, so the J call is doubtful. The CDR3 has 14 amino acids. CDR1 MNHEY and CDR2 SMNVEV come from the germline V gene (reference sequence). The CDR3 DNA follows: TGTGCCAGCAGTTTTGTGAGGGGGTACTACGAGCAGTACTTC. Its protein product is CASSFVRGYYEQYF.

This clonotype came up once. The J gene is TRBJ2-1, the V gene TRBV6-1; 9 positions match TRBD2. The J call is doubtful: the DNA matches TRBJ2-7 better. The CDR3 extends over 15 amino acids. CDR1 and CDR2 (germline): MNHNS, SASEGT. The CDR3 sequence: CASNRLAGTSYEQYV. The CDR3 nucleotides are TGTGCCAGCAATCGCCTAGCGGGAACCTCCTACGAGCAGTACGTC.